A selection of T cell receptor beta chains follows, all from one sample in a study of human T cells and chemical hapten exposure. TCRdb used MiXCR to reprocess the RACE reads, holding one entry per CDR3 protein. The sample includes about 140,000 distinct CDR3 sequences, around 11% of them seen just once. The sequencing used whole blood, collected in connection with sensitization to the hapten diphenylcyclopropenone (DPC). The receptors derive from a woman aged 45-65 years with alopecia areata. Some clones in this sample may be carry-over from other donors' samples. Each CDR3 is given with its conserved first and last residue. D genes are given only for firm matches. Some rows have no size entry. The others give once, few or many, or a class for an expanded clone.

clone_size j_call v_call d_call cdr3_nt cdr3_aa
few TRBJ2-5 TRBV7-9 NA TGTGCCAGCAGCCGAGGGTCAGGCAGAGAGACCCAGTACTTC CASSRGSGRETQYF
few TRBJ2-2 TRBV7-8 NA TGTGCCAGCAGCGAGGGAGAGAACACCGGGGAGCTGTTTTTT CASSEGENTGELFF
NA TRBJ1-1 TRBV10-3 TRBD1 TGTGCCATCAGTGAAGACAGGGGGAACACTGAAGCTTTCTTT CAISEDRGNTEAFF
few TRBJ2-5 TRBV2 TRBD1 TGTGCCAGCTATTCTCCGGGACAGGGTGAGACCCAGTACTTC CASYSPGQGETQYF
many TRBJ2-7 TRBV12-3/TRBV12-4 NA TGTGCCAGCAGTTTGCAGGGGACCTACGAGCAGTACTTC CASSLQGTYEQYF
NA TRBJ2-7 TRBV21-1 NA TGTGCCAGCAGCAAAGTAACTCTCATCCACGGGAGCGAGCAGTACTTC CASSKVTLIHGSEQYF
many TRBJ2-1 TRBV20-1 TRBD2 TGCAGTGCCCAACGGGAGGCGACCAATGAGCAGTTCTTC CSAQREATNEQFF
many TRBJ2-1 TRBV12-3/TRBV12-4 TRBD2 TGTGCCAGCAGTCGGTTTACGGGACTAGCGGGGAGGAGCAGCTCCTACAATGAGCAGTTCTTC CASSRFTGLAGRSSSYNEQFF
many TRBJ1-1 TRBV11-1 TRBD1 TGTGCCAGCAGTCGTGACAGGGGGGCTGAAGCTTTCTTT CASSRDRGAEAFF
few TRBJ2-2 TRBV25-1 NA TGTGCCAGCACCCCCGGGGCAGGGACCGGGGAGCTGTTTTTT CASTPGAGTGELFF
NA TRBJ2-5 TRBV5-6 TRBD1 TGTGCCAGCAGCTCGCCGGGACAGGGACAAGAGACCCAGTACTTC CASSSPGQGQETQYF
NA TRBJ2-5 TRBV25-1 NA TGTGCCAGCAGTTATTTAGGGATGGAGACCCAGTACTTC CASSYLGMETQYF
many TRBJ1-1 TRBV2 NA TGTGCCAGCAGTGACGGCCAGGGGACTTCTGAAGCTTTCTTT CASSDGQGTSEAFF
few TRBJ1-2 TRBV11-2 NA TGTGCCAGCAGCCCCGAGGGCATGGGCCGCTATGGCTACACCTTC CASSPEGMGRYGYTF
NA TRBJ1-2 TRBV18 NA TGTGCCAGCTCGTCGACAGAGGCCCCCGGCGGCTACACCTTC CASSSTEAPGGYTF
few TRBJ2-1 TRBV2 NA TGTGCCAGCAGAGTAGACTCGTATGAGCAGTTCTTC CASRVDSYEQFF
few TRBJ1-5 TRBV12-3/TRBV12-4 NA TGTGCCAGCAGTTTAGAGACCGGGACATCACAGCCCCAGCATTTT CASSLETGTSQPQHF
many TRBJ2-2 TRBV19 NA TGTGCCAGTAGTATTAATAGGGAGCTGTTTTTT CASSINRELFF
NA TRBJ2-3 TRBV18 TRBD2 TGTGCCAGCTCCCGCCGGACTAGCGGGAGTAACACAGATACGCAGTATTTC CASSRRTSGSNTDTQYF
NA TRBJ2-3 TRBV6-6 NA TGTGCCAGCAGTTTGGGACGTGTAGAGGAAACAGATACGCAGTATTTT CASSLGRVEETDTQYF
NA TRBJ2-4 TRBV19 TRBD1 TGTGCCAGTAGCATGGACAGGGAGAACATTCAGTACTTC CASSMDRENIQYF
NA TRBJ1-4 TRBV4-3 NA TGCGCCAGCAGCCAAGATAGTGCAACTAATGAAAAACTGTTTTTT CASSQDSATNEKLFF
NA TRBJ2-1 TRBV7-9 TRBD2 TGTGCCAGCAGCCCAAGCGGGGGACTAGCGGGGTCAGAGCAGTTCTTC CASSPSGGLAGSEQFF
NA TRBJ1-1 TRBV9 NA TGTGCCAGCAGCGGGGGCATGAACACTGAAGCTTTCTTT CASSGGMNTEAFF
NA TRBJ2-5 TRBV7-9 TRBD2 TGTGCCAGCCGTCCTAGCGGGGCAGTAGAGACCCAGTACTTC CASRPSGAVETQYF
few TRBJ2-7 TRBV28 NA TGTGCCAGCTCCAGTAGGGCAGGTCCCACCTACGAGCAGTACTTC CASSSRAGPTYEQYF
many TRBJ2-7 TRBV7-8 TRBD2 TGTGCCAGCAGCTTAGAGGCAGCGGGAAGGGGCGAGCAGTACTTC CASSLEAAGRGEQYF
NA TRBJ2-7 TRBV6-5 NA TGTGCCAGCAGTTACTTAGCCGGGGTCAGAGACGAGCAGTACTTC CASSYLAGVRDEQYF
NA TRBJ2-1 TRBV29-1 TRBD1 TGCAGCGTAGCCCGGGACAGGGGGCTAGATGAGCAGTTCTTC CSVARDRGLDEQFF
many TRBJ1-4 TRBV14 NA TGTGCCAGCAGCCAAGAGACAACTGCAACTAATGAAAAACTGTTTTTT CASSQETTATNEKLFF
many TRBJ2-5 TRBV29-1 TRBD2 TGCAGCGCCATACTAGCGGGAGAGACCCAGTACTTC CSAILAGETQYF
NA TRBJ1-5 TRBV12-3/TRBV12-4 NA TGTGCCAGCAGTCGGACGGGGCTGCCCCAGCATTTT CASSRTGLPQHF
few TRBJ2-7 TRBV5-1 NA TGCGCCAGCAGCTTGGGGGGACCTCAAAAGGAGCAGTACTTC CASSLGGPQKEQYF
many TRBJ2-3 TRBV19 NA TGTGCCTCTAGCCGGGTCGCCACAGATACGCAGTATTTT CASSRVATDTQYF
many TRBJ2-3 TRBV29-1 NA TGCAGCGTTGGTGGGGCCGACACAGATACGCAGTATTTT CSVGGADTDTQYF
few TRBJ2-2 TRBV9 NA TGTGCCAGCAGCCCGAACACGGGGAACACCGGGGAGCTGTTTTTT CASSPNTGNTGELFF
many TRBJ2-2 TRBV12-5 TRBD1 TGTGCTAGTGGTACAAACAGGGGTTACACCGGGGAGCTGTTTTTT CASGTNRGYTGELFF
many TRBJ2-4 TRBV20-1 NA TGCAGTGCTAGGTTAACAGGGGAGGGAAACATTCAGTACTTC CSARLTGEGNIQYF
many TRBJ2-2 TRBV28 NA TGTGCCAGCAAACCTCCCGGGACAAAATTCGGGGAGCTGTTTTTT CASKPPGTKFGELFF
NA TRBJ2-5 TRBV6-2/TRBV6-3 NA TGTGCCAGCAGCCAACGCCGGGGGCAGGCAGGGAAAGAGACCCAGTACTTC CASSQRRGQAGKETQYF
many TRBJ2-3 TRBV6-2/TRBV6-3 TRBD2 TGTGCCAGCTTTAGCGGGAGTGGAAGGTATTTT CASFSGSGRYF
NA TRBJ2-5 TRBV27 NA TGTGCCAGCAGTTTAATACAGGGGACCCAGTACTTC CASSLIQGTQYF
few TRBJ2-3 TRBV3-1 TRBD2 TGTGCCAGCAGCCAAGACCCTAGCGGGGGAGACACGCAGTATTTT CASSQDPSGGDTQYF
NA TRBJ1-1 TRBV3-1 TRBD1 TGTGCCAGCAGCCGAGGGACAGGCGGCACTGAAGCTTTCTTT CASSRGTGGTEAFF
few TRBJ1-2 TRBV29-1 TRBD1 TGCAGCGCTCGGACAGGGTCGGAAGGCTACACCTTC CSARTGSEGYTF
many TRBJ1-6 TRBV4-2 TRBD1 TGTGCCAGCAGCCAAGATCTGGGGGGGTTGTCCAGACAGGGAAATTCACCCCTCCACTTT CASSQDLGGLSRQGNSPLHF
many TRBJ1-1 TRBV12-3/TRBV12-4 TRBD1 TGTGCCAGCAGTCCCACAGGGGCGCGAACTGAAGCTTTCTTT CASSPTGARTEAFF
many TRBJ2-7 TRBV24-1 NA TGTGCCACCCGTTCTGGCAGGGGCTCCTACGAGCAGTACTTC CATRSGRGSYEQYF
many TRBJ1-3 TRBV20-1 NA TGCAGTGCCTCACTGCTCAGCTCTGGAAACACCATATATTTT CSASLLSSGNTIYF
NA TRBJ2-1 TRBV5-1 NA TGCGCCAGCAGCTCCGGGACGGCTAGTTGGGAGCAGTTCTTC CASSSGTASWEQFF
many TRBJ2-7 TRBV10-1 TRBD2 TGCGCCAGCAGTGGTTCCGGACTAGCGGAAAATTCCTACGAGCAGTACTTC CASSGSGLAENSYEQYF